The sequence of this T cell receptor beta chain was determined in a study of blood T cell repertoires in COVID-19. The wider study: Donors in the United States, Italy and Spain gave samples during acute or convalescent COVID-19. Sample material is recorded as cDNA or gDNA derived from T cells, B-cell-depleted T cells, or PBMCs.

Authors' methods: Researchers report that nucleated cell counts were estimated from reference gene primer amplification. Sequencing was performed with immunoSEQ multiplex PCR; in TCRdb, only in-frame clones are kept and a portion is missing. V, J and clone size are taken as reported in that table, and D and trimming were inferred from the DNA itself. The sample lists about 100,000 clones, approximately 80% seen once, with roughly an eighth in the top ten. The CDR3 spans 15 residues. Trimming removed 0 bases from V and 6 bases from J, with 13 bases in between. Germline V gene sequence: CDR1 SGHRS, CDR2 YFSETQ.

The J gene is TRBJ2-1, the V gene TRBV5-1; possible D gene TRBD2, 6 bases. The sequenced sample consisted of peripheral blood. The receptor comes from a middle-aged man with active or convalescent COVID-19. DNA for the CDR3: TGCGCCAGCAGCTTGGGGTTTAGCGGATCCAATGAGCAGTTCTTC. Translated: CASSLGFSGSNEQFF.